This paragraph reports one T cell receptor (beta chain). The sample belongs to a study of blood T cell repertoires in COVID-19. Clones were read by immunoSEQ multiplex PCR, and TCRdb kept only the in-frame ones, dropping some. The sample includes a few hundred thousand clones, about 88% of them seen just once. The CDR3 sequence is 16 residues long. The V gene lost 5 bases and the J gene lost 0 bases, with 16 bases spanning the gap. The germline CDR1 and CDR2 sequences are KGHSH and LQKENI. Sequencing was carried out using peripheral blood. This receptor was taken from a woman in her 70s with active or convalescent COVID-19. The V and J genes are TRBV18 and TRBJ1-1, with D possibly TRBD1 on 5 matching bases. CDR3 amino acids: CASSTYNVGVNTEAFF. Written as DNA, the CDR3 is TGTGCCAGCTCAACATATAACGTAGGGGTGAACACTGAAGCTTTCTTT.